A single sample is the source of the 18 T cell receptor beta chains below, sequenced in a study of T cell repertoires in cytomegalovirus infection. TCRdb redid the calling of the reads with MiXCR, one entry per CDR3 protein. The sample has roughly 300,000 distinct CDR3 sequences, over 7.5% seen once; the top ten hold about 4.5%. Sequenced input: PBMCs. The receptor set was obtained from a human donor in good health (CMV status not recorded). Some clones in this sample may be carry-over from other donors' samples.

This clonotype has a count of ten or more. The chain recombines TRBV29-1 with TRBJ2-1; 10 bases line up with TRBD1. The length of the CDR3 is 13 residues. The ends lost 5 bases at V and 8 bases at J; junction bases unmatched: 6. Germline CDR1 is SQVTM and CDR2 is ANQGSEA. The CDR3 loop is CSVLGQGLHEQFF. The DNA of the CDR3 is TGCAGCGTTCTGGGACAGGGGCTCCATGAGCAGTTCTTC.

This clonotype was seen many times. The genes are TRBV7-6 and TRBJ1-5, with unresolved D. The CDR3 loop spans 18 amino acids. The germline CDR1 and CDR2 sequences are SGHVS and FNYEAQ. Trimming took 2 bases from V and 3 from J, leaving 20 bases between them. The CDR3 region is CASSLRPALREVNQPQHF. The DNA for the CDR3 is TGTGCCAGCAGCTTAAGGCCCGCTTTAAGGGAAGTCAATCAGCCCCAGCATTTT.

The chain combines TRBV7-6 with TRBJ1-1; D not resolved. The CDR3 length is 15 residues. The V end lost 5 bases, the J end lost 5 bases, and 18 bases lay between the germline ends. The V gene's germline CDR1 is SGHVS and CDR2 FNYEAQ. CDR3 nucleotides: TGTGCCAGCAGCCCCGGGAGGGTCGAAAATACTGAAGCTTTCTTT. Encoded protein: CASSPGRVENTEAFF.

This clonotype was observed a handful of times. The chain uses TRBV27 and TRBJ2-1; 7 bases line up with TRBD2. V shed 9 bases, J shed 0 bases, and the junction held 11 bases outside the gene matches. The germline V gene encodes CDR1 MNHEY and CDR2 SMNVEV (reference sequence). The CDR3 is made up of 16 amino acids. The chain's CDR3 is CASRDSGSSSYNEQFF. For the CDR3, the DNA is TGTGCCAGTAGGGATAGCGGGTCAAGCTCCTACAATGAGCAGTTCTTC.

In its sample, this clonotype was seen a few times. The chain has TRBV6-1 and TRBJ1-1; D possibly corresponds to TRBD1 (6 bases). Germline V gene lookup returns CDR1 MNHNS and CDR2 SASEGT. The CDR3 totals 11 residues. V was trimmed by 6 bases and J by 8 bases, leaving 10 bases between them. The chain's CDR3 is CASSVTGEAFF. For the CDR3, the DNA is TGTGCCAGCAGCGTTACAGGGGAAGCTTTCTTT.

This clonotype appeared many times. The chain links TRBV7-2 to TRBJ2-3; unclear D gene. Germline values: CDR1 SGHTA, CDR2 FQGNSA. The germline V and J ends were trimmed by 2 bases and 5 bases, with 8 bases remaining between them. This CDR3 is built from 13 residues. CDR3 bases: TGTGCCAGCAGCTTAACGGCAGAAGATACGCAGTATTTT. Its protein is CASSLTAEDTQYF.

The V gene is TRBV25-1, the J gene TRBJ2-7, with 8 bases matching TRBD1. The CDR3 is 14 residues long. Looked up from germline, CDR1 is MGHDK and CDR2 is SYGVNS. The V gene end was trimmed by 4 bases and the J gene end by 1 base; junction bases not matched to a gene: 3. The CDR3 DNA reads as TGTGCCAGCAGTGCCCAGGGGGCTTCCTACGAGCAGTACTTC. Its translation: CASSAQGASYEQYF.

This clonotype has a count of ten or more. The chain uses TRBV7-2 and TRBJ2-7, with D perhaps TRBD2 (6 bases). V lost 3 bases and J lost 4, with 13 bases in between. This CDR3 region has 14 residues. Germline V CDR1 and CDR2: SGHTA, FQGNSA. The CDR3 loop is CASSLPGLPYEQYF. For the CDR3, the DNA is TGTGCCAGCAGCTTGCCGGGACTGCCTTACGAGCAGTACTTC.

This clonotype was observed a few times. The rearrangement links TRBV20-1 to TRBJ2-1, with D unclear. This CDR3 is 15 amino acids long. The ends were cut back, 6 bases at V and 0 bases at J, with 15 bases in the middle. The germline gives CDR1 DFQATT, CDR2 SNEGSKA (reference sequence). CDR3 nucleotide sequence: TGCAGTGCAACCGGTCTCTCTAGCTCCTACAATGAGCAGTTCTTC. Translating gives CSATGLSSSYNEQFF.

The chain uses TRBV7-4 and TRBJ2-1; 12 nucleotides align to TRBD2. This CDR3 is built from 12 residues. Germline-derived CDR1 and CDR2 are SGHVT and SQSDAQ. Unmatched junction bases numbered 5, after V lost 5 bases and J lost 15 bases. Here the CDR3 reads CASSPLAGGPFF. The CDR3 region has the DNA TGTGCCAGCAGCCCTCTAGCGGGGGGGCCGTTCTTC.

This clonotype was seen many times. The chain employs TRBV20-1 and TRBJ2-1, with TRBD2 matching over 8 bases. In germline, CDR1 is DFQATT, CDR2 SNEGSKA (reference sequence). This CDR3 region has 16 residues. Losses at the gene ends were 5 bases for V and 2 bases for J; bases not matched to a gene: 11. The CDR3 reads CSAALRTSYTYNEQFF. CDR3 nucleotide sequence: TGCAGTGCTGCCCTCAGGACTAGCTATACCTACAATGAGCAGTTCTTC.

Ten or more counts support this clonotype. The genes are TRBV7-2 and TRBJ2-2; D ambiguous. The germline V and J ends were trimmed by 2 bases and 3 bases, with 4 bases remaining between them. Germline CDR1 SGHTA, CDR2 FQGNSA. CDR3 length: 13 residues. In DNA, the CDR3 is TGTGCCAGCAGCTTACTCCACACCGGGGAGCTGTTTTTT. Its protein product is CASSLLHTGELFF.

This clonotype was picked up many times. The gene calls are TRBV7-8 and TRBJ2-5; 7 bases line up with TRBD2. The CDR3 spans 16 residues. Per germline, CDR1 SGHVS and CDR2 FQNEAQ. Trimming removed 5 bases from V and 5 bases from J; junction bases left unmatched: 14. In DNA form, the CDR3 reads TGTGCCAGCAGCAAATTACGGTTGGGGGGGAGGGAGACCCAGTACTTC. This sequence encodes CASSKLRLGGRETQYF.

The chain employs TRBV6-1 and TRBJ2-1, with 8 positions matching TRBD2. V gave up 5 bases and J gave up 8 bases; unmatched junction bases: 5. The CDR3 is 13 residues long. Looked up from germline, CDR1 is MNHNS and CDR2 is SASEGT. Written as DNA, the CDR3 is TGTGCCAGCAGTACTCCGGGGGGGGATGAGCAGTTCTTC. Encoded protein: CASSTPGGDEQFF.

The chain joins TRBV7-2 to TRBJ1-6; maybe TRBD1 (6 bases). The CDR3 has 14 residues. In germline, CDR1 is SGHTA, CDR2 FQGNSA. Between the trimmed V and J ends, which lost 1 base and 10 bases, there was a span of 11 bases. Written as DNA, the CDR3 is TGTGCCAGCAGCTTAGGGCACAGGGCCTCACCCCTCCACTTT. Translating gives CASSLGHRASPLHF. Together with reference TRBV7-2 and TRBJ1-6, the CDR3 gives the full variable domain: GAGVSQSPSNKVTEKGKDVELRCDPISGHTALYWYRQSLGQGLEFLIYFQGNSAPDKSGLPSDRFSAERTGGSVSTLTIQRTQQEDSAVYLCASSLGHRASPLHFGNGTRLTVT.

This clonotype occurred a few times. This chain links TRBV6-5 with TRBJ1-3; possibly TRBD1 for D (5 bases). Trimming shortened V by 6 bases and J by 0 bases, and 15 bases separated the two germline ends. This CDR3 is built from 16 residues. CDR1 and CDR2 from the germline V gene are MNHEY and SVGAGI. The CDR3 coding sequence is TGTGCCAGCAGATCCGGGACGGCAAGCTCTGGAAACACCATATATTTT. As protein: CASRSGTASSGNTIYF.

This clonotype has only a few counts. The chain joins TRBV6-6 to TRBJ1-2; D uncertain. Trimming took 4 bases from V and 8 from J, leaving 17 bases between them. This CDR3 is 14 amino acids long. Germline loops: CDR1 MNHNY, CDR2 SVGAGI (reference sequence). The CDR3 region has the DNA TGTGCCAGCAGTTCACTTCTTGGGGATGGGGGCTACACCTTC. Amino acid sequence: CASSSLLGDGGYTF.

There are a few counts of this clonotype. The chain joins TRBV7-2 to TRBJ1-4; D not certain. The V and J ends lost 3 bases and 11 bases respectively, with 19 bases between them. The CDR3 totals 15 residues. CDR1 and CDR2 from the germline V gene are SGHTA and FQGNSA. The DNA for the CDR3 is TGTGCCAGCAGCTTGAGTGTCGCCCGAATTGGGAAACTGTTTTTT. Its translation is CASSLSVARIGKLFF.